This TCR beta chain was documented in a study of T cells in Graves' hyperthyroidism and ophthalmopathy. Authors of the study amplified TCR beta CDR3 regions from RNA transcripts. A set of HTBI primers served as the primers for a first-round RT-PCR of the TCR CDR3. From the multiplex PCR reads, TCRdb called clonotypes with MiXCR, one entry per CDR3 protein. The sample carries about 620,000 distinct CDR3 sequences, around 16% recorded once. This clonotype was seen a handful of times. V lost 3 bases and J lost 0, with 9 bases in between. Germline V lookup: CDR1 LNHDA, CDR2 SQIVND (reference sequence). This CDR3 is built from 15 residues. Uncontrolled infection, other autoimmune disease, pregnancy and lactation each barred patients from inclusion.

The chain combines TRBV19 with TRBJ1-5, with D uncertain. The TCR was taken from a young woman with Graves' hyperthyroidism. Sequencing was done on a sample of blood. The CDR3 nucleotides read TGTGCCAGTAGTATCGGGCAGATTAGCAATCAGCCCCAGCATTTT. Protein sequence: CASSIGQISNQPQHF.